These 8 T cell receptor beta chains originate from one sample sequenced in a study of chemoradiotherapy in HPV16-positive cancers. The table came from immunoSEQ multiplex PCR; TCRdb's copy has only in-frame clones and leaves some out. The sample has 25,000 to 30,000 clones, more than 90% seen once. Sequenced material: blood, taken from a patient who underwent chemoradiotherapy. The receptors were gathered from a human donor with HPV-associated anogenital cancer.

The CDR3 spells CASSQGSGLGYQETQYF. The CDR3 nucleotides are TGCGCCAGCAGCCAAGGTTCGGGACTAGGCTACCAAGAGACCCAGTACTTC. The chain uses TRBV4-1 and TRBJ2-5; 8 bases are a match to TRBD2. The germline gives CDR1 MGHRA, CDR2 YSYEKL. Trimming cost V 1 base and J 0 bases; bases outside gene matches: 7. The CDR3 is 17 residues long.

The rearrangement joins TRBV5-1 to TRBJ2-3; D unclear. Germline CDR1 reads SGHRS; CDR2 reads YFSETQ. This CDR3 is built from 12 residues. Between the trimmed V and J ends, which lost 2 bases and 4 bases, there was a span of 5 bases. CDR3 DNA: TGCGCCAGCAGCTTTGGGCCAGATACGCAGTATTTT. Its translation is CASSFGPDTQYF.

The rearrangement links TRBV19 to TRBJ2-7; D gene uncertain. CDR1 and CDR2 from the germline V gene are LNHDA and SQIVND (reference sequence). The CDR3 totals 14 residues. Trimming removed 3 bases at V and 1 base at J, with 10 bases between. The CDR3 protein is CASSMGAPSYEQYF. In DNA, the CDR3 is TGTGCCAGTAGTATGGGCGCCCCATCCTACGAGCAGTACTTC.

The chain recombines TRBV28 with TRBJ2-7; either TRBD1 or TRBD2 may supply D (5 bases each). This CDR3 contains 14 residues. Germline V gives CDR1 MDHEN, CDR2 SYDVKM. V lost 7 bases and J 2 bases, leaving 15 bases between the germline ends. Here the CDR3 reads CASTAGTETYEQYF. In DNA form, the CDR3 reads TGTGCCAGCACTGCCGGGACGGAAACCTACGAGCAGTACTTC.

This chain joins TRBV28 and TRBJ2-3; a weak D match, TRBD2 (6 bases). This CDR3 has 19 amino acids. V shed 6 bases and J shed 1 base, with 26 bases lying between them. Germline V gene lookup returns CDR1 MDHEN and CDR2 SYDVKM. The CDR3 DNA reads TGTGCCAGCAGCCTCATGGGGGGATGGGGTCCTAGGGGCACAGATACGCAGTATTTT. Protein sequence: CASSLMGGWGPRGTDTQYF.

The sample holds a few counts of this clone. The rearrangement links TRBV9 to TRBJ1-1; possibly TRBD1 for D (6 bases). Germline CDR1 SGDLS, CDR2 YYNGEE. Trimming stripped 0 bases from V and 8 bases from J, with 14 bases between. This CDR3 has 14 residues. CDR3 DNA sequence: TGTGCCAGCAGCGTAGCGGGGGGGCAGGGAGAAGCTTTCTTT. Residues: CASSVAGGQGEAFF.

Details on this clone: A junction end diverges from the germline sequence, so it may reflect a read error. The V call is TRBV4-1, the J call TRBJ1-4, with D unclear. Germline CDR1 and CDR2: MGHRA and YSYEKL. CDR3 size: 16 residues. For the CDR3, the DNA is TGCGCCAGCAGCCAAGTTGGGCAGGCGACTAGTGAAAAACTGTTTTTT. The encoded protein is CASSQVGQATSEKLFF.

The chain links TRBV29-1 to TRBJ2-1; the match to TRBD2 covers 10 bases. V gave up 1 base and J gave up 4 bases; unmatched junction bases: 16. The CDR3 sequence is 19 residues long. From germline, CDR1 is SQVTM and CDR2 ANQGSEA. The CDR3 protein is CSVEGGSGRIKADYNEQFF. The CDR3 region has the DNA TGCAGCGTTGAAGGTGGTAGCGGGAGGATTAAGGCTGATTACAATGAGCAGTTCTTC.